This T cell receptor (beta chain) was captured in a study of blood T cell repertoires in COVID-19. Study-level background: Samples of COVID-19 (acute and convalescent) were obtained from the United States, Italy and Spain. T cells, B-cell-depleted T cells, or PBMCs provided the cDNA or gDNA that served as material.

Methods used by the authors: Reference gene primer amplification in the assay estimated nucleated cell counts. Data came from immunoSEQ multiplex PCR; TCRdb stores just in-frame clones and leaves some out. Clone size and the V and J calls come from that table; the DNA yielded D and trimming. The repertoire has about 130,000 clones, 84% of them found once; the top ten carry more than 40%. V shed 2 bases and J shed 1 base, with 18 bases lying between them. From germline, CDR1 is SGHNT and CDR2 YENEEA. The CDR3 covers 17 residues. The rearrangement uses TRBV11-3 and TRBJ2-7, with TRBD2 as a possible D gene (7 bases). The sample taken for sequencing was peripheral blood. The clonotype was recovered from a human donor in a cohort sampled during active COVID-19. CDR3 region: CASSLRGGSTGSYEQYF. In nucleotides, the CDR3 is TGTGCCAGCAGCTTAAGGGGGGGATCTACAGGGTCCTACGAGCAGTACTTC.